This section outlines one T cell receptor beta chain sequence together with its context. Sequencing was performed with immunoSEQ multiplex PCR; in TCRdb, only in-frame clones are kept and a portion is missing. The repertoire holds some 42,000 clones, with around 76% as singletons. These data come from a study of blood T cell repertoires in COVID-19. The germline V and J ends were trimmed by 4 bases and 2 bases, with 18 bases remaining between them. The CDR3 contains 16 residues. Germline V CDR1 and CDR2: SEHNR, FQNEAQ (reference sequence). The source of this sequence is a man at least 80 years old with acute or convalescent COVID-19. Sequenced material: peripheral blood. J is TRBJ2-7 and V is TRBV7-9, with a tentative D call TRBD2 (5 bases). CDR3 in amino acids: CASSSLYAGEPYEQYF. Here the CDR3 DNA reads TGTGCCAGCAGCTCTCTCTACGCCGGGGAGCCCTACGAGCAGTACTTC.